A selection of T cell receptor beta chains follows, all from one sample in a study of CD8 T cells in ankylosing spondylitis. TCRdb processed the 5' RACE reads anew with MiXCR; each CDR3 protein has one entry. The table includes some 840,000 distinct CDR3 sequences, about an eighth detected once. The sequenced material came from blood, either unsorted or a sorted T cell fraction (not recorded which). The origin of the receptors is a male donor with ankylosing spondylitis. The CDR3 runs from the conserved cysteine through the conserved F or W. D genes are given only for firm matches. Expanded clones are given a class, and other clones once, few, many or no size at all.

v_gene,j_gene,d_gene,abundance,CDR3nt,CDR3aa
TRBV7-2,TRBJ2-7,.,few,TGTGCCAGCAGCGAGCACTACGAGCAGTACTTC,CASSEHYEQYF
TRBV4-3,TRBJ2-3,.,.,TGCGCCAGCAGCCAAGATCTTTATACAGGGGGGGCAGATACGCAGTATTTT,CASSQDLYTGGADTQYF
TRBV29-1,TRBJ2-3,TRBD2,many,TGCAGCGTCCAAGGGCCTAGCGGGAGCCCAGATACGCAGTATTTT,CSVQGPSGSPDTQYF
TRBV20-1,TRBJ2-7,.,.,TGCAGTGCTAGAGGCTCCAGAGCCCTCTACGAGCAGTACTTC,CSARGSRALYEQYF
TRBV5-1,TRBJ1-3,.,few,TGCGCCAGCAGCCAGGATATCTCGAACTCTGGAAACACCATATATTTT,CASSQDISNSGNTIYF
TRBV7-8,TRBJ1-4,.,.,TGTGCCAGCAGCTTAAAGGGCGGGCGCACTAATGAAAAACTGTTTTTT,CASSLKGGRTNEKLFF
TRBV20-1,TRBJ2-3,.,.,TGCAGTGCTTACGACCATCGCACAGATACGCAGTATTTT,CSAYDHRTDTQYF
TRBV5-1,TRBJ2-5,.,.,TGCGCCAGCAGCTTGGAATTAGAGACCCAGTACTTC,CASSLELETQYF
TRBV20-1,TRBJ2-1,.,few,TGCAGTGCTGCAGGGGCTTTACGGAATGAGCAGTTCTTC,CSAAGALRNEQFF
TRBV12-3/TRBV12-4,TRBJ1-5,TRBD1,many,TGTGCCAGCAGTTCAACAGGGGGCCGTAGCAATCAGCCCCAGCATTTT,CASSSTGGRSNQPQHF
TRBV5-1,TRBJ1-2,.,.,TGCGCCAGCAGCTTGGGTCACGGGGCTGACTATGGCTACACCTTC,CASSLGHGADYGYTF
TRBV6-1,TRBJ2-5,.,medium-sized,TGTGCCAGCAGTGAGGGATTCGGGGAGACCCAGTACTTC,CASSEGFGETQYF
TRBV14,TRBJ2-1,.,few,TGTGCCAGCAGCCAACGCCTTTTATCCTACAATGAGCAGTTCTTC,CASSQRLLSYNEQFF
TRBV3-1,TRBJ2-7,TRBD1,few,TGTGCCAGCAGCCAAAGCGACAGGGGCGGCCACGAGCAGTACTTC,CASSQSDRGGHEQYF
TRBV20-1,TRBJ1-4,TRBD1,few,TGCAGTGCTAGAGACTCCGGGACAGGGAATGAAAAACTGTTTTTT,CSARDSGTGNEKLFF
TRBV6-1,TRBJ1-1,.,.,TGTGCCAGCAGTGCTAGATCGGGGGACACTGAAGCTTTCTTT,CASSARSGDTEAFF
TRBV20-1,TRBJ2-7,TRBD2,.,TGCAGTGGGGGTAGCGGGGAAACCTACGAGCAGTACTTC,CSGGSGETYEQYF
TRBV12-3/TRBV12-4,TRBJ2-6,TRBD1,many,TGTGCCAGCACCTCGGGACAGTTCATCTCTGGGGCCAACGTCCTGACTTTC,CASTSGQFISGANVLTF
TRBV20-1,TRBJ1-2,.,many,TGCAGTGGGACGGAACAGGGCGGGGGCTACACCTTC,CSGTEQGGGYTF
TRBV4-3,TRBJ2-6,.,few,TGCGCCAGCAGCCAAGAGGACAATGGGGCCAACGTCCTGACTTTC,CASSQEDNGANVLTF
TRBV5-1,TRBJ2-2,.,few,TGCGCCAGCAGCTTGCTTGTCAGGGAAAACACCGGGGAGCTGTTTTTT,CASSLLVRENTGELFF
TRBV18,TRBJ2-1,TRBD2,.,TGTGCCAGCTCACCAGGACTAGCGGGAGTATTGTACAATGAGCAGTTCTTC,CASSPGLAGVLYNEQFF
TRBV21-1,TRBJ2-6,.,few,TGTGCCAGCAGCATGGCATGCAGCTCTGGGGCCAACGTCCTGACTTTC,CASSMACSSGANVLTF
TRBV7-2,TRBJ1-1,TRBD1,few,TGTGCCAGCAGCTCTTACCCTCGGACAGGGAACACTGAAGCTTTCTTT,CASSSYPRTGNTEAFF
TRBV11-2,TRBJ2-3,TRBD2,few,TGTGCCAGCAGCTTCCGGCCGGGACTAGCGGGGGCCACAGATACGCAGTATTTT,CASSFRPGLAGATDTQYF
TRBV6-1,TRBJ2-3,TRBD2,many,TGTGCCACCCTGGCGGGGGGCACAGATACGCAGTATTTT,CATLAGGTDTQYF
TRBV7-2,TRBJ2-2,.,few,TGTGCCAGCAGCGGACCACCCTCGGTCACCGGGGAGCTGTTTTTT,CASSGPPSVTGELFF